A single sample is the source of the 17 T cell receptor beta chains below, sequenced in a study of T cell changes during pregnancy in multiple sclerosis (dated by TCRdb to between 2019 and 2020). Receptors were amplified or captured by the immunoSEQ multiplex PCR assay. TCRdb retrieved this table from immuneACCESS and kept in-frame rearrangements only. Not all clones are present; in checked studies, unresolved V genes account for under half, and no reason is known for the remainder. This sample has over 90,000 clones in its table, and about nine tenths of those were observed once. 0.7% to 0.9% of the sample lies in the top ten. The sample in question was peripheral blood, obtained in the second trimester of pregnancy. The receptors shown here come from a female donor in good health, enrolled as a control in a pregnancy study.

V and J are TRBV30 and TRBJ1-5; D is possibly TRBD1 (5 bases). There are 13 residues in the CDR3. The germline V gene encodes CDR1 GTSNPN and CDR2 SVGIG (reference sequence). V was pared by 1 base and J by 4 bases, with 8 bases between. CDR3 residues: CAWSGAGNQPQHF. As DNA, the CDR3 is TGTGCCTGGAGTGGCGCAGGGAATCAGCCCCAGCATTTT.

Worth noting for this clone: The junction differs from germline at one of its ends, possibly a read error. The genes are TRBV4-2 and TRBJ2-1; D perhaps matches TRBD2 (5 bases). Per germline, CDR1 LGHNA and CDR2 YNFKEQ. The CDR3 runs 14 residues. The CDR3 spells CASSQGGTYNEQFF. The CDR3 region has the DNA TGTGCCAGCAGTCAAGGAGGAACCTACAATGAGCAGTTCTTC.

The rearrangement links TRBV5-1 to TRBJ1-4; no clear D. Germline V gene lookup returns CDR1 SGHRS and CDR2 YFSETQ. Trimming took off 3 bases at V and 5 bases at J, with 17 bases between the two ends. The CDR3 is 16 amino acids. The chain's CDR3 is CASSWELAGLNEKLFF. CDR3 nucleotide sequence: TGCGCCAGCAGCTGGGAACTGGCCGGACTCAATGAAAAACTGTTTTTT. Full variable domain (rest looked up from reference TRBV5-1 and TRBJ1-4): KAGVTQTPRYLIKTRGQQVTLSCSPISGHRSVSWYQQTPGQGLQFLFEYFSETQRNKGNFPGRFSGRQFSNSRSEMNVSTLELGDSALYLCASSWELAGLNEKLFFGSGTQLSVL.

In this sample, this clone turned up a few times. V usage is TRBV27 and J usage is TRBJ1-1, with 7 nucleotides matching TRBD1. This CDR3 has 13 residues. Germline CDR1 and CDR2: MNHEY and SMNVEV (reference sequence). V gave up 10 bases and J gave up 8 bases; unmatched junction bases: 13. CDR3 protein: CATLPWRGREAFF. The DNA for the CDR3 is TGTGCCACCCTCCCGTGGAGGGGGCGGGAAGCTTTCTTT.

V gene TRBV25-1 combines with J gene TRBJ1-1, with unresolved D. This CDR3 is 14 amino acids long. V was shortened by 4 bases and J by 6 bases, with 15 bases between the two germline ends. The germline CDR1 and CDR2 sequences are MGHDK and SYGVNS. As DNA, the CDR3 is TGTGCCAGCAGTGTATATGACACCAACGCTGAAGCTTTCTTT. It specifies CASSVYDTNAEAFF.

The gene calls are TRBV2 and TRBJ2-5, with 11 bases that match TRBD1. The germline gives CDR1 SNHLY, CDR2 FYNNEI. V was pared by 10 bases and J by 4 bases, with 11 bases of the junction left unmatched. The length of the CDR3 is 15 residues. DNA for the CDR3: TGTGCCACAACCCCCGGGACAGGGGGTTCAGAGACCCAGTACTTC. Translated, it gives CATTPGTGGSETQYF.

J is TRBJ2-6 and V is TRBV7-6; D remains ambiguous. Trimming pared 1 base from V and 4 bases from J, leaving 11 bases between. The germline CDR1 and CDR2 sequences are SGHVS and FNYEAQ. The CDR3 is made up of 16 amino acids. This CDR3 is CASSLDSGWGANVLTF. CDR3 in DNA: TGTGCCAGCAGCTTAGATTCCGGGTGGGGGGCCAACGTCCTGACTTTC.

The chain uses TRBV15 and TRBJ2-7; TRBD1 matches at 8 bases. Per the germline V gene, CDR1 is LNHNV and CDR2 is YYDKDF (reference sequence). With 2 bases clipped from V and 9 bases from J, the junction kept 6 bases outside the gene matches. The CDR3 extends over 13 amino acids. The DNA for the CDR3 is TGTGCCACCAGCAGATCACAGGGGGTGGGGCAGTACTTC. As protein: CATSRSQGVGQYF.

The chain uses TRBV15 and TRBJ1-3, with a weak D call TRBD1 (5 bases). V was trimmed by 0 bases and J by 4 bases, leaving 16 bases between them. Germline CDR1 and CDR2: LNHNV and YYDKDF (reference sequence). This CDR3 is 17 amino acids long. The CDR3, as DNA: TGTGCCACCAGCAGAGATGTGACCGGGGGAAGGGGAAACACCATATATTTT. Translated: CATSRDVTGGRGNTIYF.

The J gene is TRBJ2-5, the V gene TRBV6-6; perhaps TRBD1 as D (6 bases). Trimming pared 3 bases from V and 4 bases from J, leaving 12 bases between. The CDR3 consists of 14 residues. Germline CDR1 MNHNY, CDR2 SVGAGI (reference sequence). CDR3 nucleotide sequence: TGTGCCAGCAGTTATAGGGACATGGGAGAGACCCAGTACTTC. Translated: CASSYRDMGETQYF.

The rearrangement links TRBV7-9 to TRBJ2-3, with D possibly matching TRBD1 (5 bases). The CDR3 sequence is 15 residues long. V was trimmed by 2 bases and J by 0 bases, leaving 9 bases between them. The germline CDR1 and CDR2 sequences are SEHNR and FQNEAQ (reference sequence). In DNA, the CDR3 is TGTGCCAGCAGCTTACAGGGCCCTAGCACAGATACGCAGTATTTT. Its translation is CASSLQGPSTDTQYF.

The CDR3 sequence is CASTQGRQGFTYGYTF. The CDR3 nucleotides are TGTGCCAGTACCCAGGGTAGGCAAGGCTTCACCTATGGCTACACCTTC. The rearrangement uses TRBV19 and TRBJ1-2; D perhaps matches TRBD1 (5 bases). Germline-derived CDR1 and CDR2 are LNHDA and SQIVND (reference sequence). With 7 bases removed from V and 4 bases from J, the gap between germline ends came to 22 bases. This CDR3 spans 16 amino acids.

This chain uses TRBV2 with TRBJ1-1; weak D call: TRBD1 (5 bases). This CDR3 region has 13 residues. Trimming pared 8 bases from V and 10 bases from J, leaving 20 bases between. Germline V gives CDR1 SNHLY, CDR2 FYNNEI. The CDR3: CASPKEGGARAFF. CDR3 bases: TGTGCCAGCCCCAAAGAGGGAGGGGCGAGAGCTTTCTTT.

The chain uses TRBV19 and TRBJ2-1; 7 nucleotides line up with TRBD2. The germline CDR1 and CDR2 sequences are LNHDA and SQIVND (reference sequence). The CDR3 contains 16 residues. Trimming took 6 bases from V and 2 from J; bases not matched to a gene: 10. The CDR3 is CASSTPGLGPYNEQFF. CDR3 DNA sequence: TGTGCCAGTAGCACCCCTGGACTAGGCCCCTACAATGAGCAGTTCTTC.

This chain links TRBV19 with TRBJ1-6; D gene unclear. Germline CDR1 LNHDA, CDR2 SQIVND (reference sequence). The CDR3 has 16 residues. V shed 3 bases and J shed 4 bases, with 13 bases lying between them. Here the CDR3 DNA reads TGTGCCAGTAGTATTTACAAGACTTATTATAATTCACCCCTCCACTTT. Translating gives CASSIYKTYYNSPLHF.

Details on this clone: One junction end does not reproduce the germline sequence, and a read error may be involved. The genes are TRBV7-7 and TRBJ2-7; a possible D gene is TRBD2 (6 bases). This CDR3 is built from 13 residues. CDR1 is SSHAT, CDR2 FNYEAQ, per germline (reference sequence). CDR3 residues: CASSLEEGAEQYF. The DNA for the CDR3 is TGTGCTAGCAGCTTGGAGGAGGGAGCCGAGCAGTACTTC.

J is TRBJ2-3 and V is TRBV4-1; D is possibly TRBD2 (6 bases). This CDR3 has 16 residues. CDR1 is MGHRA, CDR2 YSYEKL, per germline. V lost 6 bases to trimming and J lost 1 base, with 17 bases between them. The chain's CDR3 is CASRSPGLSRTDTQYF. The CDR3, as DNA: TGCGCCAGCAGGTCACCGGGACTCTCTCGCACAGATACGCAGTATTTT.